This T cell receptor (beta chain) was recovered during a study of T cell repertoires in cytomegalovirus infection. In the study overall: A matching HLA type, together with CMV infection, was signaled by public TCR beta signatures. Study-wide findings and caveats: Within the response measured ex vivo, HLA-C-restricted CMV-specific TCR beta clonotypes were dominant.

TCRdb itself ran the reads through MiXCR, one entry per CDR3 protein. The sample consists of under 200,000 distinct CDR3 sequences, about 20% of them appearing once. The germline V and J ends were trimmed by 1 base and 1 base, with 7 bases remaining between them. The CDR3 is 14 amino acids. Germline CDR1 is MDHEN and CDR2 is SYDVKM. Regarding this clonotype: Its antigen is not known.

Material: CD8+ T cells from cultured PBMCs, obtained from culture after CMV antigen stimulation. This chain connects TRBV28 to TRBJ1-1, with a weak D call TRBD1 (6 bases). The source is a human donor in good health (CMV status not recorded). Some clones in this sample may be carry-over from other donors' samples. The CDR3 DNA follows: TGTGCCAGCAGTTTATTGACAGGGAACACTGAAGCTTTCTTT. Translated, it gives CASSLLTGNTEAFF.